This T cell receptor beta chain was obtained from a study of control samples from healthy donors and cancer patients. Germline V lookup: CDR1 GTSNPN, CDR2 SVGIG (reference sequence). The CDR3 runs to 13 residues. V dropped 1 base and J dropped 5 bases, with 11 bases sitting between them. The assay was immunoSEQ multiplex PCR, and TCRdb's table has in-frame clones only and misses some. The data contain 130,000 to 150,000 clones, roughly 94% of them singletons. The source of this sequence is a man in his sixties with colorectal cancer. The sequencing input was PBMCs. The chain carries TRBV30 and TRBJ1-1; D is perhaps TRBD1 (5 bases). For the CDR3, the DNA is TGTGCCTGGAGTGACTGGGGGAGAACTGAAGCTTTCTTT. Its translation: CAWSDWGRTEAFF.